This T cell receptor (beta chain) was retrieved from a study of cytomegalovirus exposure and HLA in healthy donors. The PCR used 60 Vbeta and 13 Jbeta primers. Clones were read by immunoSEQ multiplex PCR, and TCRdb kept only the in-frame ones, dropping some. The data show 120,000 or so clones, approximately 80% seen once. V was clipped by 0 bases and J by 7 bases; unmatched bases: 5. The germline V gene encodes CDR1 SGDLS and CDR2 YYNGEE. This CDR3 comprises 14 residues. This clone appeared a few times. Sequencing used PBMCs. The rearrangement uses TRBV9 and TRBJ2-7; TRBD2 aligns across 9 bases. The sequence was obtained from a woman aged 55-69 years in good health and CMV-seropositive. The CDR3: CASSVGGLAREQYF. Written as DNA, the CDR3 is TGTGCCAGCAGCGTAGGTGGACTAGCGAGGGAGCAGTACTTC.